The rows below give T cell receptor beta chains drawn from one sample of a study of cytomegalovirus exposure and HLA in healthy donors. Clones were read by immunoSEQ multiplex PCR, and TCRdb kept only the in-frame ones, dropping some. The sample consists of roughly 130,000 clones, approximately 65% of them appearing once. Material: PBMCs. The receptor source for this set is a woman aged 60 to 75 in good health and CMV-seronegative. CDR3s include the opening cysteine and the closing phenylalanine or tryptophan. A D gene is named only where the DNA matches it firmly. Clone sizes are given selectively: once, few, many, or a class where the clone is expanded.

clone size	J gene	D gene	V gene	CDR3 protein	CDR3 DNA
NA	TRBJ2-3	TRBD2	TRBV5-6	CASSLAGRPLTDTQYF	TGTGCCAGCAGCTTGGCCGGGAGGCCCCTCACAGATACGCAGTATTTT
few	TRBJ2-7	TRBD1	TRBV5-4	CASSFTGVHEQYF	TGTGCCAGCAGTTTCACAGGGGTCCACGAGCAGTACTTC
NA	TRBJ2-3	NA	TRBV19	CASSISAGSTDTQYF	TGTGCCAGTAGTATATCCGCGGGAAGCACAGATACGCAGTATTTT
once	TRBJ1-3	TRBD1	TRBV7-9	CSSSSTGAGGSGNTIYF	TGTTCCAGCAGCTCGACAGGCGCAGGGGGATCTGGAAACACCATATATTTT
NA	TRBJ2-1	TRBD2	TRBV5-5	CASSQGLAGAREQFF	TGTGCCAGCAGCCAAGGACTAGCGGGGGCCAGGGAGCAGTTCTTC
NA	TRBJ1-1	TRBD1	TRBV19	CASSVRGAVAEAFF	TGTGCCAGTAGTGTCAGGGGGGCGGTCGCTGAAGCTTTCTTT
NA	TRBJ2-3	NA	TRBV5-1	CASCNALSTDTQYF	TGCGCCAGCTGCAACGCCCTAAGCACAGATACGCAGTATTTT
NA	TRBJ2-7	NA	TRBV12-2	CASRSEGVAGWYEQYF	TGTGCAAGTCGCTCGGAGGGGGTAGCGGGATGGTACGAGCAGTACTTC
NA	TRBJ2-3	TRBD2	TRBV5-1	CASSFSGDLTDTQYF	TGCGCCAGCAGCTTCAGCGGGGATCTCACAGATACGCAGTATTTT
NA	TRBJ1-3	NA	TRBV7-2	CASSLATGVGNTIYF	TGTGCCAGCAGCTTGGCGACAGGAGTTGGAAACACCATATATTTT
NA	TRBJ2-5	TRBD2	TRBV27	CASRRAGGLETQYF	TGTGCCAGTCGGCGAGCGGGGGGGCTGGAGACCCAGTACTTC
NA	TRBJ2-2	TRBD1	TRBV5-5	CASSAWDRENTGELFF	TGTGCCAGCAGCGCCTGGGACAGGGAGAACACCGGGGAGCTGTTTTTT
few	TRBJ2-1	NA	TRBV5-8	CASSPSGRPGPSDEQFF	TGTGCCAGCAGCCCATCAGGGAGGCCTGGGCCCAGCGATGAGCAGTTCTTC